These T cell receptor beta chains were read from a single sample in a study of blood T cell repertoires in COVID-19. Produced via immunoSEQ multiplex PCR; TCRdb's table is partial and in-frame only. The sample contains some 50,000 clones, over 85% of which appear only once. The source material was peripheral blood. These receptors were taken from a man aged 60 to 75 with COVID-19, enrolled during active disease. Both conserved end residues are part of each CDR3. Fields, in order: V gene, clone size, D gene, J gene, CDR3 DNA, CDR3 protein. The D gene is left open where the match is weak. The listing skips clone size in some rows; elsewhere it reads once, few, many or a size class.

v_call: TRBV7-3
clone_size: NA
d_call: TRBD1
j_call: TRBJ2-2
cdr3_nt: TGTGCCAGCAGCAACAGACCAGGGGGCGGGGAGCTGTTTTTT
cdr3_aa: CASSNRPGGGELFF

v_call: TRBV7-2
clone_size: NA
d_call: NA
j_call: TRBJ2-7
cdr3_nt: TGTGCCAGCAGCTTCACAGGGACCTCCTACGAGCAGTACTTC
cdr3_aa: CASSFTGTSYEQYF

v_call: TRBV7-3
clone_size: NA
d_call: TRBD1
j_call: TRBJ2-1
cdr3_nt: TGTGCCAGCAGCTCACAGGGGGTCGATGAGCAGTTCTTC
cdr3_aa: CASSSQGVDEQFF

v_call: TRBV28
clone_size: once
d_call: NA
j_call: TRBJ1-1
cdr3_nt: TGTGCCAGCAGTTTAGGGGCGTTCCAGACTAACACTGAAGCTTTCTTT
cdr3_aa: CASSLGAFQTNTEAFF

v_call: TRBV25-1
clone_size: NA
d_call: NA
j_call: TRBJ2-3
cdr3_nt: TGTGCCAGCGGTAAGCCTAGCACAGATACGCAGTATTTT
cdr3_aa: CASGKPSTDTQYF

v_call: TRBV14
clone_size: few
d_call: NA
j_call: TRBJ1-3
cdr3_nt: TGTGCCAGCAGCCAAGAAGTAGGGTACGGGAAATGGGACTCTGGAAACACCATATATTTT
cdr3_aa: CASSQEVGYGKWDSGNTIYF

v_call: TRBV9
clone_size: NA
d_call: NA
j_call: TRBJ2-7
cdr3_nt: TGTGCCAGCAGCGTAGGCCAGGGCTACAACGAGCAGTACTTC
cdr3_aa: CASSVGQGYNEQYF

v_call: TRBV11-2
clone_size: NA
d_call: NA
j_call: TRBJ1-4
cdr3_nt: TGTGCCAGCAGCCAACAGGTTAATGAAAAACTGTTTTTT
cdr3_aa: CASSQQVNEKLFF

v_call: TRBV4-3
clone_size: NA
d_call: NA
j_call: TRBJ1-4
cdr3_nt: TGCGCCAGCAGCCAGCGGCCGATACCTAATGAAAAACTGTTTTTT
cdr3_aa: CASSQRPIPNEKLFF

v_call: TRBV6-5
clone_size: NA
d_call: TRBD2
j_call: TRBJ2-7
cdr3_nt: TGTGCCAGCAGGGGGGGGTTCCATCTCGACGAGCAGTACTTC
cdr3_aa: CASRGGFHLDEQYF

v_call: TRBV7-2
clone_size: NA
d_call: TRBD1
j_call: TRBJ2-6
cdr3_nt: TGTGCCAGCAGCCGGGCAACAAGACAGGGCTCTGGGGCCAACGTCCTGACTTTC
cdr3_aa: CASSRATRQGSGANVLTF

v_call: TRBV19
clone_size: NA
d_call: NA
j_call: TRBJ2-7
cdr3_nt: TGTGCCAGTAGTAAAGGACTACCCACCTACGAGCAGTACTTC
cdr3_aa: CASSKGLPTYEQYF

v_call: TRBV30
clone_size: NA
d_call: NA
j_call: TRBJ1-6
cdr3_nt: TGTGCCTGGAAGTACCAGGGTAATTCACCCCTCCACTTT
cdr3_aa: CAWKYQGNSPLHF

v_call: TRBV6-5
clone_size: NA
d_call: TRBD1
j_call: TRBJ1-2
cdr3_nt: TGTGCCAGCACTAGGACAGGGGGGATCTATGGCTACACCTTC
cdr3_aa: CASTRTGGIYGYTF

v_call: TRBV4-3
clone_size: NA
d_call: TRBD2
j_call: TRBJ2-5
cdr3_nt: TGCGCCAGCAGCCAAGTGGTAGCGGGCCAAGAGACCCAGTACTTC
cdr3_aa: CASSQVVAGQETQYF

v_call: TRBV6-6
clone_size: NA
d_call: NA
j_call: TRBJ1-1
cdr3_nt: TGTGCCAGCAGTTACCTACGAAACACTGAAGCTTTCTTT
cdr3_aa: CASSYLRNTEAFF

v_call: TRBV7-7
clone_size: NA
d_call: NA
j_call: TRBJ1-1
cdr3_nt: TGTGCTAGCAGCCTAACTCTTAAGACAGAAGCTTTCTTT
cdr3_aa: CASSLTLKTEAFF

v_call: TRBV4-1
clone_size: NA
d_call: TRBD2
j_call: TRBJ2-1
cdr3_nt: TGCGCCAGCAGCCATATGGGGCTAGCGGGGGGGCTAGGGTCCTACAATGAGCAGTTCTTC
cdr3_aa: CASSHMGLAGGLGSYNEQFF

v_call: TRBV9
clone_size: NA
d_call: TRBD1
j_call: TRBJ1-4
cdr3_nt: TGTGCCAGCAGCGTGGGGACAGGGAATGAAAAACTGTTTTTT
cdr3_aa: CASSVGTGNEKLFF

v_call: TRBV5-1
clone_size: NA
d_call: NA
j_call: TRBJ1-1
cdr3_nt: TGCGCCAGCACCCTACAGGGATGGAGAACTGAAGCTTTCTTT
cdr3_aa: CASTLQGWRTEAFF

v_call: TRBV7-8
clone_size: NA
d_call: NA
j_call: TRBJ1-3
cdr3_nt: TGTGCCAGCAGCAAGGGGGGGGCTACTGGAAACACCATATATTTT
cdr3_aa: CASSKGGATGNTIYF

v_call: TRBV2
clone_size: few
d_call: NA
j_call: TRBJ1-2
cdr3_nt: TGTGCCAGCAGTTCGGACAGTCTATCACTTGGCTACACCTTC
cdr3_aa: CASSSDSLSLGYTF

v_call: TRBV10-3
clone_size: NA
d_call: NA
j_call: TRBJ1-5
cdr3_nt: TGTGCCATCAGTGGAGGAAGCAATCAGCCCCAGCATTTT
cdr3_aa: CAISGGSNQPQHF

v_call: TRBV28
clone_size: NA
d_call: NA
j_call: TRBJ2-7
cdr3_nt: TGTGCCAGCAGTGGGCGGGGGCTATCCCTTTACGAGCAGTACTTC
cdr3_aa: CASSGRGLSLYEQYF

v_call: TRBV18
clone_size: NA
d_call: TRBD1
j_call: TRBJ1-5
cdr3_nt: TGTGCCAGCTCTCCCGACAGGGGGGGTTATCAGCCCCAGCATTTT
cdr3_aa: CASSPDRGGYQPQHF

v_call: TRBV5-4
clone_size: NA
d_call: TRBD1
j_call: TRBJ1-2
cdr3_nt: TGTGCCAGCAGCTTGACAGGGGTCTATGGCTACACCTTC
cdr3_aa: CASSLTGVYGYTF

v_call: TRBV18
clone_size: NA
d_call: NA
j_call: TRBJ1-5
cdr3_nt: TGTGCCAGCTCAGAGGACAGAAATCAGCCCCAGCATTTT
cdr3_aa: CASSEDRNQPQHF

v_call: TRBV28
clone_size: NA
d_call: NA
j_call: TRBJ1-5
cdr3_nt: TGTGCCAGCAGTTTAGGCGGGGCGCGGGAACAGCCCCAGCATTTT
cdr3_aa: CASSLGGAREQPQHF

v_call: TRBV3-1/TRBV3-2
clone_size: NA
d_call: NA
j_call: TRBJ1-2
cdr3_nt: TGTGCCAGCAGCAACAGGGCTTTTACCCTCCACTATGGCTACACCTTC
cdr3_aa: CASSNRAFTLHYGYTF

v_call: TRBV10-1
clone_size: NA
d_call: NA
j_call: TRBJ1-1
cdr3_nt: TGCGCCAGCTCCGGCGGGGGGAAAAACACTGAAGCTTTCTTT
cdr3_aa: CASSGGGKNTEAFF

v_call: TRBV7-2
clone_size: NA
d_call: NA
j_call: TRBJ1-6
cdr3_nt: TGTGCCAGCAGCCCCCGCGGGAATTCACCCCTCCACTTT
cdr3_aa: CASSPRGNSPLHF

v_call: TRBV7-3
clone_size: NA
d_call: NA
j_call: TRBJ2-3
cdr3_nt: TGTGCCAGCAGCCCGTCGGGGGAAGATACGCAGTATTTT
cdr3_aa: CASSPSGEDTQYF

v_call: TRBV6-6
clone_size: NA
d_call: NA
j_call: TRBJ1-6
cdr3_nt: TGTGCCAGCAGTTACTTCAGCAGGGAGGAGTCACCCCTCCACTTT
cdr3_aa: CASSYFSREESPLHF

v_call: TRBV3-1/TRBV3-2
clone_size: NA
d_call: NA
j_call: TRBJ1-5
cdr3_nt: TGTGCCAGCAGCCAATCCACTGCCGGGGGGGGGAGACAGCCCCAGCATTTT
cdr3_aa: CASSQSTAGGGRQPQHF

v_call: TRBV11-2
clone_size: NA
d_call: TRBD1
j_call: TRBJ1-2
cdr3_nt: TGTGCCAGCAGCTGGGACAGGGGGAGGGCTAACTATGGCTACACCTTC
cdr3_aa: CASSWDRGRANYGYTF

v_call: TRBV7-9
clone_size: NA
d_call: TRBD1
j_call: TRBJ1-6
cdr3_nt: TGTGCCAGCAGCTTAGCGCGGACAGGGAATTCACCCCTCCACTTT
cdr3_aa: CASSLARTGNSPLHF

v_call: TRBV2
clone_size: once
d_call: NA
j_call: TRBJ2-7
cdr3_nt: TGTGCCAGCAGCAGAGACCCCCCGACAATAAAAGGCCACGAGCAGTACTTC
cdr3_aa: CASSRDPPTIKGHEQYF

v_call: TRBV6-2/TRBV6-3
clone_size: NA
d_call: TRBD2
j_call: TRBJ2-1
cdr3_nt: TGTGCCAGCAGTTACGGGCTAGCGGGGTTCTCCTACAATGAGCAGTTCTTC
cdr3_aa: CASSYGLAGFSYNEQFF

v_call: TRBV29-1
clone_size: NA
d_call: TRBD1
j_call: TRBJ2-1
cdr3_nt: TGCAGCGTTACAGGCTACAGGGGCAATGAGCAGTTCTTC
cdr3_aa: CSVTGYRGNEQFF

v_call: TRBV9
clone_size: NA
d_call: TRBD1
j_call: TRBJ1-2
cdr3_nt: TGTGCCAGCAGCGCGGACAGGGGGCATGGCTACACCTTC
cdr3_aa: CASSADRGHGYTF

v_call: TRBV9
clone_size: once
d_call: TRBD2
j_call: TRBJ2-2
cdr3_nt: TGTGCCAGCAGCGACCGAAGGGGACTAGCGGACACCGGGGAGCTGTTTTTT
cdr3_aa: CASSDRRGLADTGELFF

v_call: TRBV9
clone_size: NA
d_call: NA
j_call: TRBJ1-3
cdr3_nt: TGTGCCAGCAGCGACGACCCTGGGGGAGGGAGAGGAAACACCATATATTTT
cdr3_aa: CASSDDPGGGRGNTIYF

v_call: TRBV13
clone_size: NA
d_call: TRBD1
j_call: TRBJ1-5
cdr3_nt: TGTGCCAGCAGCAAGTATGGGACAGACAATCAGCCCCAGCATTTT
cdr3_aa: CASSKYGTDNQPQHF

v_call: TRBV30
clone_size: NA
d_call: NA
j_call: TRBJ1-6
cdr3_nt: TGTGCCTGGAGTGTCGGACTGAATAATTCACCCCTCCACTTT
cdr3_aa: CAWSVGLNNSPLHF

v_call: TRBV4-3
clone_size: NA
d_call: TRBD2
j_call: TRBJ2-3
cdr3_nt: TGCGCCAGCAGCCAAGGCGCGGGAGTAAACACAGATACGCAGTATTTT
cdr3_aa: CASSQGAGVNTDTQYF

v_call: TRBV19
clone_size: once
d_call: TRBD1
j_call: TRBJ1-2
cdr3_nt: TGTGCCAGCTTAGAACACATACAGGGGAATGGCTACACCTTC
cdr3_aa: CASLEHIQGNGYTF

v_call: TRBV14
clone_size: NA
d_call: NA
j_call: TRBJ2-3
cdr3_nt: TGTGCCAGCAGCCAAGCAGGGAATACGCAGTATTTT
cdr3_aa: CASSQAGNTQYF

v_call: TRBV7-9
clone_size: NA
d_call: TRBD2
j_call: TRBJ2-1
cdr3_nt: TGTGCCAGCAGCGGGAACGACGGGAGGGCCTACAATGAGCAGTTCTTC
cdr3_aa: CASSGNDGRAYNEQFF

v_call: TRBV3-1/TRBV3-2
clone_size: NA
d_call: TRBD1
j_call: TRBJ2-7
cdr3_nt: TGTGCCAGCAGCCAAGGGCTGGCGGGACAGGGAGACGAGCAGTACTTC
cdr3_aa: CASSQGLAGQGDEQYF

v_call: TRBV12-3/TRBV12-4
clone_size: NA
d_call: TRBD2
j_call: TRBJ2-1
cdr3_nt: TGTGCCAGCAGACTAGCGGGAGAAGTTGAGCAGTTCTTC
cdr3_aa: CASRLAGEVEQFF

v_call: TRBV6-2/TRBV6-3
clone_size: NA
d_call: NA
j_call: TRBJ2-7
cdr3_nt: TGTGCCAGCAGTTCCACGATACCTATACCCTACGAGCAGTACTTC
cdr3_aa: CASSSTIPIPYEQYF

v_call: TRBV7-2
clone_size: NA
d_call: TRBD1
j_call: TRBJ2-2
cdr3_nt: TGTGCCAGCACTGGACAGGGGAACACCGGGGAGCTGTTTTTT
cdr3_aa: CASTGQGNTGELFF

v_call: TRBV28
clone_size: once
d_call: NA
j_call: TRBJ1-6
cdr3_nt: TGTGCCAGCAGCCTAGGCCCGGTGCCCCCACCCCTCCACTTT
cdr3_aa: CASSLGPVPPPLHF

v_call: TRBV3-1/TRBV3-2
clone_size: NA
d_call: TRBD2
j_call: TRBJ2-5
cdr3_nt: TGTGCCAGCAGCCAAAGGGGGAGTAGCGGGGTCCAAGAGACCCAGTACTTC
cdr3_aa: CASSQRGSSGVQETQYF

v_call: TRBV3-1/TRBV3-2
clone_size: NA
d_call: TRBD2
j_call: TRBJ2-1
cdr3_nt: TGTGCCAGCAGCCAAGAGTGGCTAGCGGGAGTAGGTGAGCAGTTCTTC
cdr3_aa: CASSQEWLAGVGEQFF

v_call: TRBV2
clone_size: NA
d_call: TRBD1
j_call: TRBJ2-5
cdr3_nt: TGTGCCAGCAGCGGCGACAGGGCCCACCAAGAGACCCAGTACTTC
cdr3_aa: CASSGDRAHQETQYF

v_call: TRBV9
clone_size: NA
d_call: TRBD1
j_call: TRBJ1-6
cdr3_nt: TGTGCCAGCAGCGTAACGGACAGGGCCTATAATTCACCCCTCCACTTT
cdr3_aa: CASSVTDRAYNSPLHF

v_call: TRBV19
clone_size: once
d_call: NA
j_call: TRBJ2-1
cdr3_nt: TGTGCCAGTAGTACCTCAGGAACGGGAGTCCCCTACAATGAGCAGTTCTTC
cdr3_aa: CASSTSGTGVPYNEQFF

v_call: TRBV2
clone_size: NA
d_call: TRBD2
j_call: TRBJ2-7
cdr3_nt: TGTGCCAGCAGCAAAAGGACTAGCGAAACCTACGAGCAGTACTTC
cdr3_aa: CASSKRTSETYEQYF

v_call: TRBV11-2
clone_size: NA
d_call: NA
j_call: TRBJ2-7
cdr3_nt: TGTGCCAGCAACCATCTGTTCGGCGGCATCTACGAGCAGTACTTC
cdr3_aa: CASNHLFGGIYEQYF